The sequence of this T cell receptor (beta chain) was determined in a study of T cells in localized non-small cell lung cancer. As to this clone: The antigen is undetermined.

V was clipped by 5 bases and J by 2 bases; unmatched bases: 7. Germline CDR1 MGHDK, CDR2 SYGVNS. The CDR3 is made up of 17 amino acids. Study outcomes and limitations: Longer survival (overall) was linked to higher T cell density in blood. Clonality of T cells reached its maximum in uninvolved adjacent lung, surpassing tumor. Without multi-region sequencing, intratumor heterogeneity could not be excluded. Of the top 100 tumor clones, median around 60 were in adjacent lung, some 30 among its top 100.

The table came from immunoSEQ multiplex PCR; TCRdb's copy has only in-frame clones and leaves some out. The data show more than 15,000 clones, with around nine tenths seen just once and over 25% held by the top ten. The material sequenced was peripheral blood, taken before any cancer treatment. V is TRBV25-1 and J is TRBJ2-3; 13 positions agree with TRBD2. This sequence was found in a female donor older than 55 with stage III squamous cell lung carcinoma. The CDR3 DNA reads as TGTGCCAGCAGTCCCCTTGGGACTAGCGGGAACACAGATACGCAGTATTTT. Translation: CASSPLGTSGNTDTQYF.